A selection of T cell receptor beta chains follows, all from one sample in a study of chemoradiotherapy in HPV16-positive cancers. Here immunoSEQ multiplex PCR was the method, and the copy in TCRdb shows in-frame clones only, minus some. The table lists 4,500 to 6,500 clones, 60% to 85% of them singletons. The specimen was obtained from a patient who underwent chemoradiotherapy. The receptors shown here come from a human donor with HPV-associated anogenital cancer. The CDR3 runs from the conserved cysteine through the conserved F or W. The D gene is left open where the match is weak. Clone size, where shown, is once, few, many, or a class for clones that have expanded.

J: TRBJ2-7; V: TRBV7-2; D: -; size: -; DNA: TGTGCCAGCAGCAAACAGACGGGAGTTAGAGACGAGCAGTACTTC; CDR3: CASSKQTGVRDEQYF
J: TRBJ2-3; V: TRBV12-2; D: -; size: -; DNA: TGTGCAAGTCGCTCACCGGGACTAGCAAGCACAGATACGCAGTATTTT; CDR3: CASRSPGLASTDTQYF
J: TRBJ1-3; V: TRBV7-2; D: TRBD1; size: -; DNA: TGTGCCAGCAGCTCGACAGGGGTATTTGGAAACACCATATATTTT; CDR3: CASSSTGVFGNTIYF
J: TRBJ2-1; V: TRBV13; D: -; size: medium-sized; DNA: TGTGCCAGCAGCTTAGGTTCCGGGTCATGGGATGAGCAGTTCTTC; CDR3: CASSLGSGSWDEQFF
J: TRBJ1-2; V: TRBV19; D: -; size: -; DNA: TGTGCCAGTAGTATAGGCGACCTTGCGGCCTACTATGGCTACACCTTC; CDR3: CASSIGDLAAYYGYTF
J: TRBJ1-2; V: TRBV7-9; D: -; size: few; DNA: TGTGCCAGCAGCTTGAGGTCTTATGGCTACACCTTC; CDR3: CASSLRSYGYTF
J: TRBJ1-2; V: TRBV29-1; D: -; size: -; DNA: TGCAGCGTCGGATCAACGGATCAGGAAGGTGGCTACACCTTC; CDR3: CSVGSTDQEGGYTF
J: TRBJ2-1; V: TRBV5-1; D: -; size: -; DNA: TGCGCCAGCAGCTTGCCTGGCGGTGGCTCCTACAATGAGCAGTTCTTC; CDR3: CASSLPGGGSYNEQFF
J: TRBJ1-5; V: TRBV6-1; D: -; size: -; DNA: TGTGCCAGCAGTGAAGAGGGAATAGGTAGAAATCAGCCCCAGCATTTT; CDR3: CASSEEGIGRNQPQHF
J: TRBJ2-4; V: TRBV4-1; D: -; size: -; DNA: TGCGCCAGCAGCCAAGGTAGTTTACGCAAGGCGGCACTAGCCAAAAACATTCAGTACTTC; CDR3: CASSQGSLRKAALAKNIQYF
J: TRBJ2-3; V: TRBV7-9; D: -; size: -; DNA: TGTGCCAGCACGTTAGTGCCATCCCCCACAGATACGCAGTATTTT; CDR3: CASTLVPSPTDTQYF
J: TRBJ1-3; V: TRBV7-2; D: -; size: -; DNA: TGTGCCAGCAGCTTATCTTCCGGAAACACCATATATTTT; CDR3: CASSLSSGNTIYF
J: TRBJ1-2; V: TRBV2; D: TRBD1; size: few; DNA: TGTGCCAGCAGTGGGGACAGGGCGTATGGCTACACCTTC; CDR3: CASSGDRAYGYTF